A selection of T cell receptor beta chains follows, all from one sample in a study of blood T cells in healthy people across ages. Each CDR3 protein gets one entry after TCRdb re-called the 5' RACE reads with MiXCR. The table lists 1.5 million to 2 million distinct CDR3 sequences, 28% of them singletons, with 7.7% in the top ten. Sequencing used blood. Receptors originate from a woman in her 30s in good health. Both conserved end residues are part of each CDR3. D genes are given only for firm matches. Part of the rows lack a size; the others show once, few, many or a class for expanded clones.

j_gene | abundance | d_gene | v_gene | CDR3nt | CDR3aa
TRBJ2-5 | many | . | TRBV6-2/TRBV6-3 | TGTGCCAGCAGTTCGCGGTGGCAAGAGACCCAGTACTTC | CASSSRWQETQYF
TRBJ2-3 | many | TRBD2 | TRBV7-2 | TGTGCCAGCAGCTGGGAACTAGCGGGACCGGGAGATACGCAGTATTTT | CASSWELAGPGDTQYF
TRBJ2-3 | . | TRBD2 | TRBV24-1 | TGTGCCACCGCGGGAGTAGGGGCAAATACGCAGTATTTT | CATAGVGANTQYF
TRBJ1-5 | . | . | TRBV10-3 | TGTGCCATCAGTGAGAGGATCAATCAGCCCCAGCATTTT | CAISERINQPQHF
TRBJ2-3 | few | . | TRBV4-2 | TGTGCCAGCAGCCAGAACGTGGCAGATACGCAGTATTTT | CASSQNVADTQYF
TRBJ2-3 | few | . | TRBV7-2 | TGTGCCAGCAGCTTCGAGAGGACAGATACGCAGTATTTT | CASSFERTDTQYF
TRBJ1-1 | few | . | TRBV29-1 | TGCAGCGTTGAAGATCCGAGACTACCGGGGGGAGCTTTCTTT | CSVEDPRLPGGAFF
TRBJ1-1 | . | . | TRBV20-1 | TGCAGTGCTTCCCTAGAGAACACTGAAGCTTTCTTT | CSASLENTEAFF
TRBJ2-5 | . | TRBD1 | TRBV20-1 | TGCAGTGCCCGAGCCGACAGGGGGGATTCAGAGACCCAGTACTTC | CSARADRGDSETQYF
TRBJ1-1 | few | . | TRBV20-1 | TGCAGTGCTAGAGAGAGCCTTGGGGTGAGATCTTGGGCTTTCTTT | CSARESLGVRSWAFF
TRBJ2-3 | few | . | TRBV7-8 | TGTGCCAGCAGCTCTTTCACCGGGATCACAGATACGCAGTATTTT | CASSSFTGITDTQYF
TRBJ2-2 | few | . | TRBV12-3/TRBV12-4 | TGTGCCAGCAGTTCTACTACCGCGAACACCGGGGAGCTGTTTTTT | CASSSTTANTGELFF
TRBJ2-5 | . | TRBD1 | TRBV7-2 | TGTGCCAGCAGCGCAGACAGGGGGCTGGAGACCCAGTACTTC | CASSADRGLETQYF
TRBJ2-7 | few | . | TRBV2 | TGTGCCAGCAGTGAGGCTACAACCGAGCAGTACTTC | CASSEATTEQYF
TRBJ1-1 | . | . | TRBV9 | TGTGCCAGCAGCGTAGCAGGGATGGGGACTGAAGCTTTCTTT | CASSVAGMGTEAFF
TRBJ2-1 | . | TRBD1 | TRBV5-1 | TGCGCCAGCAGCTCTACAGGGGAGCTCTACAATGAGCAGTTCTTC | CASSSTGELYNEQFF
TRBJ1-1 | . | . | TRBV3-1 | TGTGCCAGCAGCCCCTTAGAACCCACTGAAGCTTTCTTT | CASSPLEPTEAFF
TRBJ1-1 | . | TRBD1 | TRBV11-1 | TGTGCCAGCAGCTGGGAACAGGGGACTGAAGCTTTCTTT | CASSWEQGTEAFF
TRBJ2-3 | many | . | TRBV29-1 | TGCAGCGTTGATAGCCAGGGGAGTTTCGCAGATACGCAGTATTTT | CSVDSQGSFADTQYF
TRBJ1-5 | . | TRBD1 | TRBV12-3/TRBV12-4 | TGTGCCAGCAGTTTAGTTTTTCGACAGGGGCCTCAGCCCCAGCATTTT | CASSLVFRQGPQPQHF